This T cell receptor beta chain was identified during a study of vaccination and CD4 T cells after COVID-19. Study details: Investigators stimulated cells with overlapping spike peptides drawn from SARS-CoV-2, HCoV-NL63, HCoV-OC43 and HCoV-229E. Control wells got either CEFX epitopes, HIV-1 Nef peptides, or no peptide at all.

The CDR3 has 13 amino acids. Looked up from germline, CDR1 is SNHLY and CDR2 is FYNNEI. Treatment meaning: roughly 10-day PBMC culture with coronavirus spike peptide pools or control peptides (ViraFEST assay). TCRs were sequenced by ViraFEST after antigen-specific T cells had been expanded with peptide pools. This clonotype was seen more than once but under ten times. The antigen remains unidentified. At one end, the junction sequence differs from germline, possibly due to a read error. The assay that was used to sequence DNA from cultured CD4+ T cells was the Oncomine TCR Beta short-read assay. TCRdb itself ran the PCR reads through MiXCR, one entry per CDR3 protein. This sample has 15,000 to 20,000 distinct CDR3 sequences, with roughly 50% found just once.

The sequence was collected from a human donor who had recovered from COVID-19. The chain uses TRBV2 and TRBJ1-1, with no clear D. Sequencing was performed on CD4+ T cells from blood, cultured in vitro. The CDR3 DNA reads TGTGCCAGCTGTGATGGGTCTTCGGCTGAAGCTTTCTTT. Translated, it gives CASCDGSSAEAFF.